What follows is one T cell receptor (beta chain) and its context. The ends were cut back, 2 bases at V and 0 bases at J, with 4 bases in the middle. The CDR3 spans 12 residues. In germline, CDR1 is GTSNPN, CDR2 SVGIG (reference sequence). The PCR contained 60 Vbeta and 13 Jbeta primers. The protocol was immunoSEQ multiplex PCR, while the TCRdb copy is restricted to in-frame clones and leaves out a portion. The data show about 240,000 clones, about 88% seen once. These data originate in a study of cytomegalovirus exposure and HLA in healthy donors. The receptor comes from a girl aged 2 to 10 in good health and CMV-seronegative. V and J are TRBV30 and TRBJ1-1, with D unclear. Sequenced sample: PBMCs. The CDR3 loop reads CAWSRVNTEAFF. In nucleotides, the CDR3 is TGTGCCTGGAGTAGAGTGAACACTGAAGCTTTCTTT.